The rows below give T cell receptor beta chains drawn from one sample of a study of vaccination and CD4 T cells after COVID-19. TCRdb analysed the PCR reads with MiXCR anew, one entry per CDR3 protein. This repertoire shows roughly 14,000 distinct CDR3 sequences, 48% found once; its top ten account for around 15%. These TCRs are of unknown antigen specificity. Material for sequencing was CD4+ T cells from blood, cultured in vitro. These receptors were taken from a human donor who had recovered from COVID-19. Both conserved end residues are part of each CDR3. D genes are given only for firm matches. Only some rows state a clone size, as once, few, many or a class for expanded clones.

d_gene	v_gene	abundance	j_gene	CDR3aa	CDR3nt
TRBD2	TRBV7-8	few	TRBJ2-7	CASSLEASGGPEQYF	TGTGCCAGCAGCTTAGAGGCTAGCGGGGGCCCCGAGCAGTACTTC
-	TRBV7-9	few	TRBJ2-7	CASSSYRGLEEVRGYEQYF	TGTGCCAGCAGCTCCTACAGGGGACTAGAAGAAGTTAGGGGTTACGAGCAGTACTTC
-	TRBV4-2	-	TRBJ2-3	CASSLRDGTDTQYF	TGTGCCAGCAGCCTCCGGGACGGCACAGATACGCAGTATTTT
-	TRBV7-7	-	TRBJ1-1	CASSPLMGNTEAFF	TGTGCTAGCAGCCCTTTAATGGGGAACACTGAAGCTTTCTTT
TRBD1	TRBV20-1	-	TRBJ1-1	CSAGGDRVEAFF	TGCAGTGCTGGGGGGGACAGGGTTGAAGCTTTCTTT
-	TRBV19	-	TRBJ1-1	CASDNLQPFF	TGTGCCAGTGACAACCTCCAACCTTTCTTT
-	TRBV30	few	TRBJ1-6	CAWSASFLNSPLHF	TGTGCCTGGAGTGCATCGTTCTTAAATTCACCCCTCCACTTT
TRBD2	TRBV19	few	TRBJ2-5	CASSGTISAGTQYF	TGTGCCAGTAGTGGGACTATCTCGGCAGGGACCCAGTACTTC
TRBD2	TRBV20-1	few	TRBJ2-3	CSAFLTSGFTDTQYF	TGCAGTGCTTTCCTGACTAGCGGCTTCACAGATACGCAGTATTTT
-	TRBV15	-	TRBJ2-7	CATSAGLGGTYEQYF	TGTGCCACCAGCGCGGGGTTGGGAGGTACCTACGAGCAGTACTTC
-	TRBV7-2	few	TRBJ2-7	CASSLEPLYEQYF	TGTGCCAGCAGCTTAGAACCCCTCTACGAGCAGTACTTC
TRBD1	TRBV7-9	-	TRBJ2-7	CASTGTGVLYEQYF	TGTGCCAGCACCGGGACAGGTGTACTTTACGAGCAGTACTTC
-	TRBV7-2	few	TRBJ1-1	CASSFSKNKNTEAFF	TGTGCCAGCAGCTTCAGTAAGAACAAAAACACTGAAGCTTTCTTT
TRBD1	TRBV6-1	few	TRBJ1-6	CASTGQGARDSPLHF	TGTGCCAGCACAGGACAGGGGGCGCGGGATTCACCCCTCCACTTT
-	TRBV28	-	TRBJ2-7	CASSHPSQGTYEQYF	TGTGCCAGCAGTCACCCGTCACAGGGTACGTACGAGCAGTACTTC
-	TRBV20-1	-	TRBJ1-2	CSARSRQYAGYTF	TGCAGTGCTCGGAGCAGGCAGTACGCTGGCTACACCTTC
-	TRBV24-1	-	TRBJ2-7	CATSDPSQGSRHEQYF	TGTGCCACCAGTGACCCGAGTCAGGGATCCAGGCACGAGCAGTACTTC
TRBD1	TRBV19	-	TRBJ1-6	CASQAAGAGGGNSPLHF	TGTGCCAGCCAAGCGGCGGGGGCAGGGGGTGGGAATTCACCCCTCCACTTT
TRBD1	TRBV2	-	TRBJ1-1	CASSEDRGLVEAFF	TGTGCCAGCAGCGAGGACAGGGGGCTGGTTGAAGCTTTCTTT
TRBD2	TRBV27	-	TRBJ2-3	CASSFGTSGTDTQYF	TGTGCCAGCAGTTTCGGGACTAGCGGGACAGATACGCAGTATTTT
-	TRBV20-1	few	TRBJ2-7	CSARTRQSSSEQYF	TGCAGTGCTAGAACTAGACAGAGCTCCTCCGAGCAGTACTTC
-	TRBV20-1	-	TRBJ2-2	CSVRGVNTGELFF	TGCAGTGTCAGAGGGGTGAACACCGGGGAGCTGTTTTTT
-	TRBV20-1	hyperexpanded	TRBJ2-1	CSARDQGRRQFF	TGCAGTGCTAGAGATCAGGGGCGGAGGCAGTTCTTC
-	TRBV19	-	TRBJ1-1	CASSILDGNAEAFF	TGTGCCAGTAGTATACTAGACGGGAACGCTGAAGCTTTCTTT
TRBD1	TRBV12-3/TRBV12-4	-	TRBJ1-3	CASRPDRGRDTIYF	TGTGCCAGCAGGCCAGACAGGGGGCGAGACACCATATATTTT
-	TRBV20-1	few	TRBJ1-2	CSARRAQGYTF	TGCAGTGCTAGAAGGGCTCAGGGCTACACCTTC
-	TRBV24-1	-	TRBJ2-1	CATSDTDFLIGQFF	TGTGCCACCAGTGATACGGACTTTTTAATCGGGCAGTTCTTC
-	TRBV20-1	-	TRBJ2-2	CSARDRSGARTTGELFF	TGCAGTGCTAGAGATAGATCGGGGGCGCGCACCACCGGGGAGCTGTTTTTT
-	TRBV4-1	-	TRBJ1-3	CASSLRARSGNTIYF	TGCGCCAGCAGCCTCAGGGCCCGCTCTGGAAACACCATATATTTT
-	TRBV6-2/TRBV6-3	-	TRBJ1-1	CASRGQGGTEAFF	TGTGCCAGCAGGGGTCAGGGAGGCACTGAAGCTTTCTTT
-	TRBV19	-	TRBJ2-5	CASSMPQLQETQYF	TGTGCCAGTAGCATGCCTCAGTTACAAGAGACCCAGTACTTC
-	TRBV19	few	TRBJ1-3	CASSIASGNTIYF	TGTGCCAGTAGTATTGCCTCCGGAAACACCATATATTTT
TRBD1	TRBV20-1	-	TRBJ1-6	CSAREAGTDNSPLHF	TGCAGTGCTAGAGAAGCCGGGACAGATAATTCACCCCTCCACTTT
-	TRBV2	-	TRBJ1-1	CASTNRAVYTEAFF	TGTGCCAGCACCAACAGGGCGGTTTACACTGAAGCTTTCTTT
TRBD1	TRBV19	once	TRBJ1-1	CASSTETGSTAREAFF	TGTGCCAGTAGTACTGAGACAGGGTCCACGGCCCGTGAAGCTTTCTTT
TRBD2	TRBV24-1	few	TRBJ2-3	CATSDLGLAGDRKDTQYF	TGTGCCACCAGTGACCTTGGACTAGCGGGAGATAGAAAAGATACGCAGTATTTT
-	TRBV27	-	TRBJ1-3	CASSPGTGNTIYF	TGTGCCAGCAGTCCAGGGACCGGAAACACCATATATTTT
-	TRBV18	-	TRBJ1-1	CASSPYGSTEAFF	TGTGCCAGCTCACCCTATGGTAGCACTGAAGCTTTCTTT
-	TRBV7-2	-	TRBJ1-1	CASSVNRVGEAFF	TGTGCCAGCAGCGTGAACAGGGTGGGGGAAGCTTTCTTT
-	TRBV10-3	-	TRBJ1-2	CAISEGTGTVGYTF	TGTGCCATCAGTGAGGGAACAGGAACCGTGGGCTACACCTTC
-	TRBV7-9	-	TRBJ2-1	CASSLGANYNEQFF	TGTGCCAGCAGCTTAGGGGCTAACTACAATGAGCAGTTCTTC
-	TRBV5-4	-	TRBJ1-2	CASSREIGDYGYTF	TGTGCCAGCAGCAGGGAAATCGGGGACTATGGCTACACCTTC
TRBD1	TRBV2	-	TRBJ1-6	CASGQGGGSPLHF	TGTGCCAGCGGTCAAGGGGGCGGCTCACCCCTCCACTTT
-	TRBV6-1	once	TRBJ2-7	CASRLGATATYEQYF	TGTGCCAGCAGACTCGGGGCCACGGCTACCTACGAGCAGTACTTC
TRBD2	TRBV7-2	-	TRBJ2-1	CASSLQAGVNEQFF	TGTGCCAGCAGCTTACAAGCGGGGGTGAATGAGCAGTTCTTC
TRBD1	TRBV27	-	TRBJ1-1	CASSFHRGGTEAFF	TGTGCCAGCAGTTTTCACAGGGGAGGCACTGAAGCTTTCTTT
TRBD1	TRBV12-3/TRBV12-4	-	TRBJ1-2	CASSLEGTGGYTF	TGTGCCAGCAGTTTAGAAGGGACAGGTGGCTACACCTTC
-	TRBV11-3	-	TRBJ2-5	CASSLGQPAETQYF	TGTGCCAGCAGCTTAGGTCAGCCCGCAGAGACCCAGTACTTC